These 9 T cell receptor beta chains originate from one sample sequenced in a study of T cell repertoires in cytomegalovirus infection. TCRdb reprocessed the reads via MiXCR and lists one record per CDR3 protein. The sample lists 560,000 or so distinct CDR3 sequences; 16% were seen once. Sequenced sample: CD8+ T cells from PBMCs. The source of these receptors is a human donor in good health (CMV status not recorded). Some clones in this sample may be carry-over from other donors' samples.

The chain is built from TRBV10-3 and TRBJ1-5, with no clear D. CDR1 is ENHRY and CDR2 is SYGVKD in the germline V gene. This CDR3 spans 14 amino acids. The V gene lost 2 bases and the J gene lost 5 bases, with 10 bases spanning the gap. DNA for the CDR3: TGTGCCATCAGTGAGGATATTGGGCATCAGCCCCAGCATTTT. It encodes CAISEDIGHQPQHF.

In this sample, this clonotype turned up many times. This sequence joins TRBV5-4 and TRBJ2-3; a weak D match, TRBD2 (7 bases). CDR1 and CDR2 from the germline V gene are SGHNT and YYREEE (reference sequence). Trimming removed 0 bases from V and 4 bases from J, with 12 bases in between. CDR3 length equals 15 residues. CDR3 loop: CASSLGGRGPDTQYF. CDR3 nucleotides: TGTGCCAGCAGCTTGGGGGGGCGGGGGCCAGATACGCAGTATTTT.

This clonotype was observed many times. The chain uses TRBV6-1 and TRBJ2-7, with 9 bases aligning to TRBD2. The CDR3 spans 15 residues. The germline V gene has CDR1 MNHNS and CDR2 SASEGT. Trimming took 7 bases from V and 2 from J; bases not matched to a gene: 9. The CDR3 loop reads CASIQILAGPYEQYF. DNA for the CDR3: TGTGCCAGCATCCAAATACTAGCGGGTCCCTACGAGCAGTACTTC.

The chain employs TRBV20-1 and TRBJ1-1, with a possible D match to TRBD1 (5 bases). Trimming took 0 bases from V and 3 from J, leaving 11 bases between them. The CDR3 totals 14 residues. Germline loops: CDR1 DFQATT, CDR2 SNEGSKA (reference sequence). CDR3 DNA sequence: TGCAGTGCTAGAGATGTAGGGGCGCACACTGAAGCTTTCTTT. It codes for CSARDVGAHTEAFF.

This clonotype occurred many times. This chain joins TRBV7-3 and TRBJ2-3; 16 positions match TRBD2. The CDR3 is 19 amino acids. Germline V CDR1 and CDR2: SGHTA, FQGTGA. V lost 5 bases, J lost 3 bases, and 11 bases stayed unmatched. The CDR3 protein is CASSLNPGLAGGRTDTQYF. For the CDR3, the DNA is TGTGCCAGCAGCCTTAACCCGGGACTAGCGGGGGGGCGGACAGATACGCAGTATTTT.

This clonotype was recorded many times. The chain uses TRBV12-3 or TRBV12-4 and TRBJ1-4; D perhaps matches TRBD1 (5 bases). There are 12 residues in the CDR3. V was shortened by 8 bases and J by 7 bases, with 11 bases between the two germline ends. The CDR3 loop is CASGAGGEKLFF. CDR3 nucleotide sequence: TGTGCCAGCGGGGCGGGAGGTGAAAAACTGTTTTTT.

The CDR3 region is CASSPRSGTSAYEQYF. The CDR3 coding sequence is TGTGCCAGCAGCCCCCGTTCCGGGACTAGCGCTTACGAGCAGTACTTC. The J gene is TRBJ2-7, the V gene TRBV5-4; 10 nucleotides agree with TRBD2. The germline V gene encodes CDR1 SGHNT and CDR2 YYREEE (reference sequence). The trim removed 4 bases at V and 4 bases at J, leaving 11 bases unmatched. CDR3 length: 16 amino acids.

V gene TRBV9 combines with J gene TRBJ2-3; 8 nucleotides match TRBD2. This CDR3 region has 17 residues. V lost 3 bases and J lost 2; bases outside the gene matches: 11. The germline V gene has CDR1 SGDLS and CDR2 YYNGEE. CDR3 amino acids: CASSANRGGFYTDTQYF. CDR3 bases: TGTGCCAGCAGCGCAAATCGCGGGGGGTTTTACACAGATACGCAGTATTTT.

This clonotype was detected many times. The chain is built from TRBV11-2 and TRBJ2-5, with D unresolved. This CDR3 has 13 residues. Germline V lookup: CDR1 SGHAT, CDR2 FQNNGV. Trimming took off 7 bases at V and 0 bases at J, with 9 bases between the two ends. The CDR3 bases are TGTGCCAGCACGTCACGGGACCAAGAGACCCAGTACTTC. Its translation: CASTSRDQETQYF.